The T cell receptor (beta chain) under discussion was sequenced for a study of T cell repertoires in cytomegalovirus infection. Study details: Based on public TCR beta signatures, there were indications of CMV infection and of a matching HLA type. Findings and limits, study-wide: Using cumulative public TCR beta family frequency, the authors identified those who carried CMV together with the relevant HLA. The response measured ex vivo was dominated by TCR beta clonotypes (HLA-C-restricted and CMV-specific).

MiXCR, run by TCRdb on the reads, gives a single entry per CDR3 protein. Of 350,000 to 550,000 distinct CDR3 sequences in the sample, approximately 32% are singletons; the top ten hold approximately 15%. In regard to this clonotype: What it recognizes is unknown.

V dropped 3 bases and J dropped 12 bases, with 21 bases sitting between them. Germline CDR1 reads MDHEN; CDR2 reads SYDVKM. This CDR3 is built from 15 residues. The origin of this receptor is a human donor in good health (CMV status not recorded). Some clones in this sample may be carry-over from other donors' samples. Sequences were obtained from PBMCs. The chain combines TRBV28 with TRBJ1-5; a weak D match, TRBD1 (5 bases). CDR3 loop: CASSFTRGGLAHQHF. CDR3 nucleotide sequence: TGTGCCAGCAGTTTCACCCGGGGGGGTTTAGCGCACCAGCATTTT.